A selection of T cell receptor beta chains follows, all from one sample in a study of CD8 T cells in Susac syndrome. TCRdb re-analysed the immunoSEQ multiplex PCR reads in MiXCR, keeping a single row per CDR3 protein. In the table there are about 300,000 distinct CDR3 sequences, 75% to 90% of which are singletons. What was sequenced was CD8+ T cells from PBMCs. Source of these receptors: a human donor with multiple sclerosis. Both conserved end residues are part of each CDR3. Each record gives: clone size, D gene, V gene, J gene, CDR3 protein, CDR3 DNA. A D gene is named only where the DNA matches it firmly. Clone sizes are given selectively: once, few, many, or a class where the clone is expanded.

clone_size: -; d_call: TRBD1; v_call: TRBV7-2; j_call: TRBJ1-1; cdr3_aa: CASSLLPAGGTEAFF; cdr3_nt: TGTGCCAGCAGCTTACTTCCCGCAGGGGGGACTGAAGCTTTCTTT
clone_size: -; d_call: -; v_call: TRBV9; j_call: TRBJ2-7; cdr3_aa: CASSEAGALNEQYF; cdr3_nt: TGTGCCAGCAGCGAAGCAGGGGCGCTAAACGAGCAGTACTTC
clone_size: -; d_call: -; v_call: TRBV15; j_call: TRBJ1-5; cdr3_aa: CATSPDSNQPQHF; cdr3_nt: TGTGCCACCAGCCCGGACAGCAATCAGCCCCAGCATTTT
clone_size: -; d_call: -; v_call: TRBV11-1; j_call: TRBJ1-1; cdr3_aa: CASSFGRFVNTEAFF; cdr3_nt: TGTGCCAGCAGCTTCGGGCGGTTTGTGAACACTGAAGCTTTCTTT
clone_size: -; d_call: -; v_call: TRBV30; j_call: TRBJ2-7; cdr3_aa: CAWSVLGHEQYF; cdr3_nt: TGTGCCTGGAGTGTACTAGGGCACGAGCAGTACTTC
clone_size: -; d_call: -; v_call: TRBV13; j_call: TRBJ2-1; cdr3_aa: CASSARGDNEQFF; cdr3_nt: TGTGCCAGCAGCGCTCGGGGTGACAATGAGCAGTTCTTC
clone_size: -; d_call: TRBD2; v_call: TRBV20-1; j_call: TRBJ2-1; cdr3_aa: CSATPALLATYNEQFF; cdr3_nt: TGCAGTGCTACCCCCGCCCTACTAGCGACCTACAATGAGCAGTTCTTC
clone_size: -; d_call: -; v_call: TRBV7-6; j_call: TRBJ2-5; cdr3_aa: CASSLGYGSPETQYF; cdr3_nt: TGTGCCAGCAGCTTAGGCTACGGGAGCCCAGAGACCCAGTACTTC
clone_size: -; d_call: TRBD2; v_call: TRBV20-1; j_call: TRBJ2-3; cdr3_aa: CSAGTSGGYTDTQYF; cdr3_nt: TGCAGTGCTGGGACTAGCGGGGGGTACACAGATACGCAGTATTTT
clone_size: -; d_call: TRBD1; v_call: TRBV5-4; j_call: TRBJ2-1; cdr3_aa: CASSLWTGPLYNEQFF; cdr3_nt: TGTGCCAGCAGCTTGTGGACAGGGCCCCTTTACAATGAGCAGTTCTTC
clone_size: -; d_call: -; v_call: TRBV28; j_call: TRBJ1-1; cdr3_aa: CASSFRPDTEAFF; cdr3_nt: TGTGCCAGCAGTTTTCGTCCGGACACTGAAGCTTTCTTT
clone_size: once; d_call: -; v_call: TRBV21-1; j_call: TRBJ1-4; cdr3_aa: CAIPPAYNEKLFF; cdr3_nt: TGTGCCATCCCCCCAGCTTATAATGAAAAACTGTTTTTT
clone_size: -; d_call: TRBD1; v_call: TRBV10-3; j_call: TRBJ2-7; cdr3_aa: CAISGQGSYEQYF; cdr3_nt: TGTGCCATCAGTGGACAGGGTTCCTACGAGCAGTACTTC
clone_size: once; d_call: -; v_call: TRBV28; j_call: TRBJ2-3; cdr3_aa: CASSMLTRGGIAAQYF; cdr3_nt: TGTGCCAGCAGCATGTTAACCCGCGGGGGCATTGCGGCGCAGTATTTT
clone_size: -; d_call: -; v_call: TRBV19; j_call: TRBJ2-1; cdr3_aa: CASSRLDNPYNEQFF; cdr3_nt: TGTGCCAGTAGTCGACTTGACAACCCCTACAATGAGCAGTTCTTC
clone_size: -; d_call: -; v_call: TRBV4-1; j_call: TRBJ2-2; cdr3_aa: CASSQGSQGRTGELFF; cdr3_nt: TGCGCCAGCAGCCAAGGTTCACAGGGTCGCACCGGGGAGCTGTTTTTT
clone_size: -; d_call: TRBD2; v_call: TRBV28; j_call: TRBJ2-5; cdr3_aa: CASSILAGGPETQYF; cdr3_nt: TGTGCCAGCAGTATACTAGCGGGAGGGCCGGAGACCCAGTACTTC
clone_size: -; d_call: -; v_call: TRBV7-9; j_call: TRBJ2-5; cdr3_aa: CASSLEAGKGIGQETQYF; cdr3_nt: TGTGCCAGCAGCTTAGAGGCGGGAAAGGGGATCGGGCAAGAGACCCAGTACTTC
clone_size: -; d_call: TRBD1; v_call: TRBV9; j_call: TRBJ2-1; cdr3_aa: CASSAGGESYNEQFF; cdr3_nt: TGTGCCAGCAGCGCAGGGGGCGAGTCCTACAATGAGCAGTTCTTC
clone_size: -; d_call: -; v_call: TRBV7-9; j_call: TRBJ1-1; cdr3_aa: CASSLAVSGVDTEAFF; cdr3_nt: TGTGCCAGCAGCTTAGCAGTGAGCGGTGTGGACACTGAAGCCTTCTTT
clone_size: few; d_call: -; v_call: TRBV6-1; j_call: TRBJ2-7; cdr3_aa: CASTPLATASYEQYF; cdr3_nt: TGTGCCAGCACGCCCCTTGCGACCGCATCCTACGAGCAGTACTTC
clone_size: -; d_call: TRBD2; v_call: TRBV19; j_call: TRBJ2-1; cdr3_aa: CASSIFGTSDNEQFF; cdr3_nt: TGTGCCAGTAGTATTTTCGGGACTAGCGACAATGAGCAGTTCTTC
clone_size: -; d_call: -; v_call: TRBV19; j_call: TRBJ2-2; cdr3_aa: CASSNSPAELFF; cdr3_nt: TGTGCCAGTAGTAATTCTCCCGCGGAGCTGTTTTTT
clone_size: -; d_call: -; v_call: TRBV28; j_call: TRBJ1-6; cdr3_aa: CASCDPSSYNSPLHF; cdr3_nt: TGTGCCAGCTGCGATCCTAGCTCCTATAATTCACCCCTCCACTTT
clone_size: once; d_call: -; v_call: TRBV29-1; j_call: TRBJ2-1; cdr3_aa: CSVEAAGAYNEQFF; cdr3_nt: TGCAGCGTTGAGGCGGCAGGGGCCTACAATGAGCAGTTCTTC
clone_size: -; d_call: -; v_call: TRBV4-1; j_call: TRBJ2-7; cdr3_aa: CASSQWETVPEQYF; cdr3_nt: TGCGCCAGCAGCCAATGGGAGACAGTACCCGAGCAGTACTTC
clone_size: -; d_call: -; v_call: TRBV11-2; j_call: TRBJ1-1; cdr3_aa: CASSLGEAFF; cdr3_nt: TGTGCCAGCAGCCTAGGGGAAGCTTTCTTT
clone_size: few; d_call: -; v_call: TRBV4-3; j_call: TRBJ2-7; cdr3_aa: CASSQDLETYEQYF; cdr3_nt: TGCGCCAGCAGCCAAGATCTGGAGACCTACGAGCAGTACTTC
clone_size: -; d_call: -; v_call: TRBV27; j_call: TRBJ1-5; cdr3_aa: CASSIFSNQPQHF; cdr3_nt: TGTGCCAGCAGCATTTTTAGCAATCAGCCCCAGCATTTT
clone_size: -; d_call: -; v_call: TRBV28; j_call: TRBJ2-5; cdr3_aa: CASSPLLGAATQYF; cdr3_nt: TGTGCCAGCAGTCCCCTCCTAGGGGCAGCGACCCAGTACTTC
clone_size: few; d_call: -; v_call: TRBV28; j_call: TRBJ2-5; cdr3_aa: CASSSPYQETQYF; cdr3_nt: TGTGCCAGCAGTTCCCCGTACCAAGAGACCCAGTACTTC
clone_size: -; d_call: -; v_call: TRBV6-5; j_call: TRBJ2-3; cdr3_aa: CASSYPGAGVLPDTQYF; cdr3_nt: TGTGCCAGCAGTTACCCGGGGGCGGGAGTTCTTCCAGATACGCAGTATTTT
clone_size: -; d_call: -; v_call: TRBV6-2/TRBV6-3; j_call: TRBJ2-2; cdr3_aa: CATHELVNTGELFF; cdr3_nt: TGTGCCACCCACGAGCTAGTGAACACCGGGGAGCTGTTTTTT
clone_size: -; d_call: -; v_call: TRBV28; j_call: TRBJ1-2; cdr3_aa: CASSLWDSDGYTF; cdr3_nt: TGTGCCAGCAGTTTATGGGACAGTGATGGCTACACCTTC
clone_size: -; d_call: -; v_call: TRBV15; j_call: TRBJ2-1; cdr3_aa: CATSRGVGRDYNEQFF; cdr3_nt: TGTGCCACCAGCAGAGGCGTGGGACGCGACTACAATGAGCAGTTCTTC
clone_size: -; d_call: -; v_call: TRBV11-2; j_call: TRBJ1-1; cdr3_aa: CASSPHRAENTEAFF; cdr3_nt: TGTGCCAGCAGCCCACACAGGGCCGAGAACACTGAAGCTTTCTTT
clone_size: -; d_call: -; v_call: TRBV20-1; j_call: TRBJ1-2; cdr3_aa: CSARDPNGNYGYTF; cdr3_nt: TGCAGTGCTAGAGATCCTAACGGGAACTATGGCTACACCTTC
clone_size: -; d_call: -; v_call: TRBV12-5; j_call: TRBJ1-2; cdr3_aa: CASGSGSDYGYTF; cdr3_nt: TGTGCTAGTGGTTCAGGGTCGGACTATGGCTACACCTTC
clone_size: -; d_call: -; v_call: TRBV11-2; j_call: TRBJ2-2; cdr3_aa: CASSIQNTGELFF; cdr3_nt: TGTGCCAGCAGCATACAGAACACCGGGGAGCTGTTTTTT
clone_size: -; d_call: TRBD1; v_call: TRBV28; j_call: TRBJ1-4; cdr3_aa: CASSFTGGDRATNEKLFF; cdr3_nt: TGTGCCAGCAGCTTCACAGGGGGCGATAGAGCAACTAATGAAAAACTGTTTTTT
clone_size: -; d_call: TRBD2; v_call: TRBV11-2; j_call: TRBJ2-2; cdr3_aa: CASSLVVLAEVAGELFF; cdr3_nt: TGTGCCAGCAGCTTAGTCGTACTAGCGGAGGTCGCCGGGGAGCTGTTTTTT
clone_size: -; d_call: -; v_call: TRBV27; j_call: TRBJ1-4; cdr3_aa: CASSFIKGKLFF; cdr3_nt: TGTGCCAGCAGTTTTATAAAAGGGAAACTGTTTTTT
clone_size: few; d_call: TRBD2; v_call: TRBV6-2/TRBV6-3; j_call: TRBJ2-7; cdr3_aa: CASGFSGLGADEQYF; cdr3_nt: TGTGCCAGCGGATTCTCGGGACTAGGAGCCGACGAGCAGTACTTC
clone_size: -; d_call: -; v_call: TRBV20-1; j_call: TRBJ2-7; cdr3_aa: CSAVGKDKTSYEQYF; cdr3_nt: TGCAGTGCGGTGGGGAAGGATAAAACATCCTACGAGCAGTACTTC
clone_size: -; d_call: -; v_call: TRBV18; j_call: TRBJ2-1; cdr3_aa: CASSPPPGKSYNEQFF; cdr3_nt: TGTGCCAGCTCACCACCTCCAGGGAAGTCCTACAATGAGCAGTTCTTC
clone_size: few; d_call: -; v_call: TRBV28; j_call: TRBJ2-7; cdr3_aa: CASSSGLRSYEQYF; cdr3_nt: TGTGCCAGCAGTTCCGGCCTGAGATCCTACGAGCAGTACTTC
clone_size: -; d_call: TRBD2; v_call: TRBV6-2/TRBV6-3; j_call: TRBJ2-1; cdr3_aa: CASSPTGGLHNEQFF; cdr3_nt: TGTGCCAGCAGCCCAACGGGAGGCCTTCACAATGAGCAGTTCTTC
clone_size: -; d_call: TRBD2; v_call: TRBV19; j_call: TRBJ2-3; cdr3_aa: CASSTLAGVTDTQYF; cdr3_nt: TGTGCCAGTAGTACCCTAGCGGGAGTAACAGATACGCAGTATTTT
clone_size: -; d_call: -; v_call: TRBV28; j_call: TRBJ2-5; cdr3_aa: CASRGTGKETQYF; cdr3_nt: TGTGCCAGCAGAGGTACGGGCAAAGAGACCCAGTACTTC
clone_size: -; d_call: TRBD1; v_call: TRBV30; j_call: TRBJ2-5; cdr3_aa: CAWTGTAGTQYF; cdr3_nt: TGTGCCTGGACCGGGACAGCAGGGACCCAGTACTTC
clone_size: -; d_call: -; v_call: TRBV3-1; j_call: TRBJ2-2; cdr3_aa: CASSPATDITGELFF; cdr3_nt: TGTGCCAGCAGCCCGGCCACGGACATCACCGGGGAGCTGTTTTTT
clone_size: -; d_call: TRBD1; v_call: TRBV6-2/TRBV6-3; j_call: TRBJ2-1; cdr3_aa: CASSYIGGPYNEQFF; cdr3_nt: TGTGCCAGCAGTTACATAGGGGGCCCCTACAATGAGCAGTTCTTC
clone_size: -; d_call: -; v_call: TRBV2; j_call: TRBJ1-3; cdr3_aa: CATYDSSGNTIYF; cdr3_nt: TGTGCCACCTACGACAGCTCTGGAAACACCATATATTTT
clone_size: -; d_call: TRBD2; v_call: TRBV29-1; j_call: TRBJ2-1; cdr3_aa: CSVEDLAGATSSYNEQFF; cdr3_nt: TGCAGCGTTGAAGATCTAGCGGGAGCGACAAGCTCCTACAATGAGCAGTTCTTC
clone_size: -; d_call: -; v_call: TRBV6-2/TRBV6-3; j_call: TRBJ2-1; cdr3_aa: CASSLFRDTAYNEQFF; cdr3_nt: TGTGCCAGCAGTCTCTTCCGGGACACCGCCTACAATGAGCAGTTCTTC
clone_size: -; d_call: TRBD1; v_call: TRBV6-5; j_call: TRBJ2-7; cdr3_aa: CASRTSGQVSYEQYF; cdr3_nt: TGTGCCAGCAGGACGTCGGGACAGGTCTCCTACGAGCAGTACTTC
clone_size: -; d_call: -; v_call: TRBV30; j_call: TRBJ2-7; cdr3_aa: CAWSVQVSEQYF; cdr3_nt: TGTGCCTGGAGTGTACAAGTGTCCGAGCAGTACTTC